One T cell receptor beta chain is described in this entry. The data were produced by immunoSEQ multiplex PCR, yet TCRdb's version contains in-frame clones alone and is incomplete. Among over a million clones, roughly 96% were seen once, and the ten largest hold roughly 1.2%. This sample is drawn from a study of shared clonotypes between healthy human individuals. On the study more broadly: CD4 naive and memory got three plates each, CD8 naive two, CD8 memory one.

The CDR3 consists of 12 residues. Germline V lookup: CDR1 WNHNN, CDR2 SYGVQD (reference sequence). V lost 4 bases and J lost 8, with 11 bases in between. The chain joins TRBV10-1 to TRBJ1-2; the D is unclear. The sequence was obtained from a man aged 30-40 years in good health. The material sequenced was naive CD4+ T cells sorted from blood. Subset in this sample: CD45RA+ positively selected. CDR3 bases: TGCGCCAGCAGTGGACTGGGAGGCGGCTACACCTTC. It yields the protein CASSGLGGGYTF.